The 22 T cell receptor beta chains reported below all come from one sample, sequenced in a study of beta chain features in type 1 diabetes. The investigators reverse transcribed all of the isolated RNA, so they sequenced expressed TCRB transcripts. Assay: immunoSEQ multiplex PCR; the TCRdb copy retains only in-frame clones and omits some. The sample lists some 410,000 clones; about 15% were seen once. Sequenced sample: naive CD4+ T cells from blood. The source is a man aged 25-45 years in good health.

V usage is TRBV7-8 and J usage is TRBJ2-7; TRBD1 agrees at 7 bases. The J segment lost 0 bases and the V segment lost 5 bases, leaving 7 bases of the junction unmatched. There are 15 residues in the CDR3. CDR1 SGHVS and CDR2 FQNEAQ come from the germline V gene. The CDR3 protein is CASSPERDSSYEQYV. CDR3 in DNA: TGTGCCAGCAGCCCGGAACGGGACAGCTCCTACGAGCAGTACGTC.

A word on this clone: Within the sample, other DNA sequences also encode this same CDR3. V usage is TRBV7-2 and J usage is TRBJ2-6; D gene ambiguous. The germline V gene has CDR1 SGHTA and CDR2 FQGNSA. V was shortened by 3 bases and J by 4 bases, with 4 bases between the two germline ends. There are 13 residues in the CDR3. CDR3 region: CASSFSGANVLTF. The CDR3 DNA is TGTGCCAGCAGCTTTTCCGGGGCCAACGTCCTGACTTTC.

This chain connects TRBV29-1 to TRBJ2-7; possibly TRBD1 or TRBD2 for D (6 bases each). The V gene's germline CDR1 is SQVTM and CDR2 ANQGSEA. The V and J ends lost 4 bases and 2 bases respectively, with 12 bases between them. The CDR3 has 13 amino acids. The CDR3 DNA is TGCAGCGTTGTGACCGGGGGCCCCTACGAGCAGTACTTC. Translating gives CSVVTGGPYEQYF.

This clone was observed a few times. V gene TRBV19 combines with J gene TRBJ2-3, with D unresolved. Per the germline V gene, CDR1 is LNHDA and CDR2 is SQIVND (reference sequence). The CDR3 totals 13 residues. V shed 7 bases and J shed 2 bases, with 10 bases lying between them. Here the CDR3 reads CASTNPSTDTQYF. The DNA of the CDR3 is TGTGCCAGTACCAATCCTTCCACAGATACGCAGTATTTT.

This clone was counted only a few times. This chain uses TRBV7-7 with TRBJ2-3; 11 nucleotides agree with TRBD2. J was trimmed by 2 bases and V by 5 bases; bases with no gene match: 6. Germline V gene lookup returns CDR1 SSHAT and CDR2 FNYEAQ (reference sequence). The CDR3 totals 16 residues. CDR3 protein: CASSPGLAVDTDTQYF. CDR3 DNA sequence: TGTGCCAGCAGCCCGGGACTAGCGGTAGACACAGATACGCAGTATTTT.

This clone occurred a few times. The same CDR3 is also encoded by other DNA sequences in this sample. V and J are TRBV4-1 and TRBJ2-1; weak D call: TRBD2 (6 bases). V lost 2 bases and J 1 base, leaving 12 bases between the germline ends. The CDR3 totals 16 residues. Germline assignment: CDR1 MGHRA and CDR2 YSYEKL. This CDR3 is CASSQPRRGSYNEQFF. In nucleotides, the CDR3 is TGCGCCAGCAGCCAACCGAGGCGGGGATCCTACAATGAGCAGTTCTTC.

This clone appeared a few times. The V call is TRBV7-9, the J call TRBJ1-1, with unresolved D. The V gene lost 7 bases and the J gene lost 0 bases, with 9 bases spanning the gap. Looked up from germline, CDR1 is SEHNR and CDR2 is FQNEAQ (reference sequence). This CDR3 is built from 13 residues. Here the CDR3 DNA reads TGTGCCAGCATGCAAGGGATGAACACTGAAGCTTTCTTT. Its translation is CASMQGMNTEAFF.

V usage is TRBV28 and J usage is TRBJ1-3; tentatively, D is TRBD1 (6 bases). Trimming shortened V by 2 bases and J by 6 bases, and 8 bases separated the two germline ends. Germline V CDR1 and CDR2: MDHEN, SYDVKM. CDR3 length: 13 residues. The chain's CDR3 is CASSLGGENTIYF. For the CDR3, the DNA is TGTGCCAGCAGTTTAGGGGGCGAAAACACCATATATTTT.

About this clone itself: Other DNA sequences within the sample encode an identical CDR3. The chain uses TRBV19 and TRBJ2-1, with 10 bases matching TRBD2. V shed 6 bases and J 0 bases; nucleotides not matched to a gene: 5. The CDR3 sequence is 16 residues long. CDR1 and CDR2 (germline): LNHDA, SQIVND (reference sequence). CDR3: CASSRTSGSSYNEQFF. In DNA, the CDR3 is TGTGCCAGTAGCCGGACTAGCGGTAGCTCCTACAATGAGCAGTTCTTC.

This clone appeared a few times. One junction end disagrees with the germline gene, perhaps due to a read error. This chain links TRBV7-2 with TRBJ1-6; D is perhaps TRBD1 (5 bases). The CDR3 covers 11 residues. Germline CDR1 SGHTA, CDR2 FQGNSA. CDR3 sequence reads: CASSLGGRIYF. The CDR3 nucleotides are TGTGCCAGCAGCCTCGGGGGTAGGATCTACTTT.

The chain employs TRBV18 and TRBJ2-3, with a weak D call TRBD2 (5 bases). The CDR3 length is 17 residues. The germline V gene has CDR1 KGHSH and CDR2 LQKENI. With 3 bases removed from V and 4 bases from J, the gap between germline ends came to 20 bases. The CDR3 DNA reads TGTGCCAGCTCACCGCTCCCCCGGACTGCCAACTCAGATACGCAGTATTTT. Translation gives CASSPLPRTANSDTQYF.

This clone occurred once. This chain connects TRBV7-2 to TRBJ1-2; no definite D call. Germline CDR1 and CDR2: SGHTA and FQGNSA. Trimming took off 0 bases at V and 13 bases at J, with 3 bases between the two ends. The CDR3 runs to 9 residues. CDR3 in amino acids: CASSLALTF. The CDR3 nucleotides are TGTGCCAGCAGCTTAGCCCTCACCTTC.

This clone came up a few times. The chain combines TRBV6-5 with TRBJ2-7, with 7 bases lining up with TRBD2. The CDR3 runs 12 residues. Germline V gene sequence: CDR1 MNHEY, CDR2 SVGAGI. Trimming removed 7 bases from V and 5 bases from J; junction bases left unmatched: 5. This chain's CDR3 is CASKRTSDEQYF. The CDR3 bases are TGTGCCAGCAAGAGGACTAGTGACGAGCAGTACTTC.

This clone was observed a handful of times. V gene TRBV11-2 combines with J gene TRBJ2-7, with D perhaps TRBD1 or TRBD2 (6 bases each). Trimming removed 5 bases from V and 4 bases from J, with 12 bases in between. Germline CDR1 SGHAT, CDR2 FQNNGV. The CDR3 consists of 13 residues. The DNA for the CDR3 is TGTGCCAGCAGCAGGGGGGTAGGGTACGAGCAGTACGTC. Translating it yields CASSRGVGYEQYV.

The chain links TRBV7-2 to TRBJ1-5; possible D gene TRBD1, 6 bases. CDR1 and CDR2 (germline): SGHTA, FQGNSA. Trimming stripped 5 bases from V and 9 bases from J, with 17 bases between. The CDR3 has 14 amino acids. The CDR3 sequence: CASSASGDPRPQHF. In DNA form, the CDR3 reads TGTGCCAGCAGCGCCTCAGGGGACCCGAGGCCCCAGCATTTT.

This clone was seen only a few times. The CDR3 region has the DNA TGTGCCAGCAGCCCTAGTATTGATACGCAGTATTTT. Amino acids: CASSPSIDTQYF. This chain joins TRBV28 and TRBJ2-3; no reliable D call. Per the germline V gene, CDR1 is MDHEN and CDR2 is SYDVKM. Trimming stripped 6 bases from V and 6 bases from J, with 10 bases between. The CDR3 is 12 residues long.

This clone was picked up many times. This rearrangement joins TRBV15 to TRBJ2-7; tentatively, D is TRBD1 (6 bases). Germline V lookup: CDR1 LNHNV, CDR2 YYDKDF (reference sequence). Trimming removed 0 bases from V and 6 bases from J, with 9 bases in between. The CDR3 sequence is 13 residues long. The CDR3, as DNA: TGTGCCACCAGCAGAGACAGGGGATTCGAGCAGTACGTC. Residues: CATSRDRGFEQYV.

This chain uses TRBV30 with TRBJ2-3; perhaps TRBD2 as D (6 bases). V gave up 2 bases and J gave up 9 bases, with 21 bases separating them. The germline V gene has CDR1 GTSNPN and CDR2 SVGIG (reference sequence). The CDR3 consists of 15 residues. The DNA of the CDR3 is TGTGCCTGGAGTCCGTCACAACTAGCCCTGGGGACGCAGTATTTT. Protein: CAWSPSQLALGTQYF.

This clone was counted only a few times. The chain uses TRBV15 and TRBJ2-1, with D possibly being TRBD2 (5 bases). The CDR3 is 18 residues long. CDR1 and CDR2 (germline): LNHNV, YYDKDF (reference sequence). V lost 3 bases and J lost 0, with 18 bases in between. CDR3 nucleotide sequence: TGTGCCACCAGCAGGACCTTTTGGGAGAGAAGCTCCTACAATGAGCAGTTCTTC. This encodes CATSRTFWERSSYNEQFF.

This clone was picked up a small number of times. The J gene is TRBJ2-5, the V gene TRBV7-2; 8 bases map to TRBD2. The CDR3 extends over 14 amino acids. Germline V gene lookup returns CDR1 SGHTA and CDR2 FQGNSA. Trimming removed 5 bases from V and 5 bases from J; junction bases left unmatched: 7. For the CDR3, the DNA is TGTGCCAGCAGCCCCGGGACTAGATCTGAGACCCAGTACTTC. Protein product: CASSPGTRSETQYF. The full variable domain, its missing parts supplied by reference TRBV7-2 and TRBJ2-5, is GAGVSQSPSNKVTEKGKDVELRCDPISGHTALYWYRQSLGQGLEFLIYFQGNSAPDKSGLPSDRFSAERTGGSVSTLTIQRTQQEDSAVYLCASSPGTRSETQYFGPGTRLLVL.

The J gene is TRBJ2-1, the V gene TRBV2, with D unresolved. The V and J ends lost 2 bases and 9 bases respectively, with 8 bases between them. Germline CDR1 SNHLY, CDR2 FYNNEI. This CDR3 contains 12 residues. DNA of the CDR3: TGTGCCAGCAGTGAATTCGCCATTGAGCAGTTCTTC. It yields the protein CASSEFAIEQFF.

The CDR3 coding sequence is TGTGCCAGCTCGCCAGGGGACAAAAAACTGTTTTTT. Translation gives CASSPGDKKLFF. The V and J genes are TRBV18 and TRBJ1-4, with a weak D call TRBD1 (6 bases). Trimming shortened V by 6 bases and J by 9 bases, and 11 bases separated the two germline ends. In germline, CDR1 is KGHSH, CDR2 LQKENI. The CDR3 covers 12 residues.